This TCR beta chain was obtained from a study of early T cells in non-severe SARS-CoV-2 infection. Study-level background: It was bulk RNA from unsorted whole blood that was sequenced, and the chains were unpaired. Overall study results and limits: The study's VDJdb matching favored anti-spike CD8 responses and missed private and CD4 specificities.

Unique molecular identifiers tagged individual cDNA molecules. TCRdb called the 5' RACE reads again in MiXCR, with one record for every CDR3 protein. Here the sample spans approximately 74,000 distinct CDR3 sequences, around 14% being singletons. This CDR3 is built from 14 residues. From germline, CDR1 is SGHVS and CDR2 FQNEAQ. This clonotype was seen a few times. Its cognate antigen is unknown. A read error may account for a junction end that differs from germline. The receptor was derived from an adult who was a healthcare worker with PCR-confirmed SARS-CoV-2 infection or an uninfected control (not recorded which). The sequenced sample consisted of whole blood. J is TRBJ1-1 and V is TRBV7-8; D not resolved. In DNA form, the CDR3 reads TGTGCCAGCAGCTTACGACTGATGAACACTGAAGTTTTCTTT. As protein: CASSLRLMNTEVFF.